Judged by abundance, the clone carrying this T cell receptor (beta chain) is medium-sized. This sample was included in a study of T cells in localized non-small cell lung cancer. Data came from immunoSEQ multiplex PCR; TCRdb stores just in-frame clones and leaves some out. The sample includes over 5,500 clones, under 25% of them seen just once. The TCR comes from a man between 40 and 70 years old with stage III squamous cell lung carcinoma. The sample consisted of lung tumor tissue, taken before any cancer treatment.

CDR3 sequence: CASSLVSLVGVGNTIYF. For the CDR3, the DNA is TGTGCCAGCAGCTTAGTGAGTCTGGTAGGGGTAGGAAACACCATATATTTT. The chain is built from TRBV11-3 and TRBJ1-3, with TRBD1 as a possible D gene (5 bases). CDR3 length equals 17 residues. V lost 1 base to trimming and J lost 4 bases, with 17 bases between them. Germline V gene sequence: CDR1 SGHNT, CDR2 YENEEA.